A single sample is the source of the 5 T cell receptor beta chains below, sequenced in a study of cytomegalovirus exposure and HLA in healthy donors (TCRdb year 2017). Library preparation was by the immunoSEQ multiplex PCR assay. For the multiplex PCR, a mixture combining 60 forward primers for TCR Vbeta segments and 13 reverse primers for TCR Jbeta segments was used. TCRdb mirrors the immuneACCESS table, restricted to in-frame sequences. Some clones are absent from its copies; in checked studies, under half trace to an unresolved V gene, and the reason for the others is unknown. For this sample the table gives about 200,000 clones, of which 82% were detected only once. Around 2.7% of the sample comes from the top ten. Sequences were obtained from PBMCs. The receptor source for this set is a woman aged 40 to 50 in good health and CMV-seronegative.

The V and J genes are TRBV28 and TRBJ2-7; 9 bases match TRBD2. Germline V gives CDR1 MDHEN, CDR2 SYDVKM. The V gene end was trimmed by 7 bases and the J gene end by 8 bases; junction bases not matched to a gene: 15. CDR3 size: 15 residues. The CDR3, as DNA: TGTGCCAGCACCACCTCTGGGCTAGCGGGGCTTAAGCAGTACTTC. Protein product: CASTTSGLAGLKQYF.

The J gene is TRBJ2-7, the V gene TRBV5-6, with TRBD1 as a possible D gene (7 bases). Germline loops: CDR1 SGHDT, CDR2 YYEEEE. CDR3 size: 16 residues. The V and J ends lost 4 bases and 0 bases respectively, with 17 bases between them. The CDR3 coding sequence is TGTGCCAGCAGCAGCGGGCAGGGGGTATACTCCTACGAGCAGTACTTC. Residues: CASSSGQGVYSYEQYF.

This clone has only a few counts. The chain recombines TRBV27 with TRBJ2-1; D unresolved. V shed 2 bases and J shed 0 bases, with 8 bases lying between them. CDR3 length: 15 amino acids. The germline CDR1 and CDR2 sequences are MNHEY and SMNVEV (reference sequence). CDR3 bases: TGTGCCAGCAGTTTAGCGGCTAGCTCCTACAATGAGCAGTTCTTC. It codes for CASSLAASSYNEQFF.

J is TRBJ2-7 and V is TRBV10-1; 9 bases align to TRBD2. With V trimmed by 5 bases and J by 2 bases, 7 bases remained unmatched. This CDR3 spans 15 amino acids. CDR1 is WNHNN and CDR2 is SYGVQD in the germline V gene (reference sequence). The CDR3 loop reads CASSKGLAGTYEQYF. The CDR3, as DNA: TGCGCCAGCAGTAAAGGCCTAGCGGGAACCTACGAGCAGTACTTC.

This clone was seen a few times. This chain links TRBV11-2 with TRBJ2-5; 10 bases align to TRBD2. The last part of the DNA fits TRBJ2-7 better; the J call may be wrong. The CDR3 is 14 amino acids. Germline V lookup: CDR1 SGHAT, CDR2 FQNNGV. The CDR3 coding sequence is TGTGCCAGCAGCACCGGGACTAGCGCCTACGAGCAGTACTTC. Encoded protein: CASSTGTSAYEQYF.